This T cell receptor (beta chain) was identified in a study of identical twins. Study results and limitations: A cross-sectional statistical analysis, not follow-up of the same donors, supported the conclusions. Out-of-frame alpha sequences common to twins were enriched for low generation probability.

The CDR3 length is 15 residues. Germline CDR1 MNHEY, CDR2 SVGAGI. Template switching added a universal primer site; cDNA carried unique molecular identifiers. TCRdb re-called the 5' RACE reads through MiXCR, storing one row per CDR3 protein. The sample consists of more than 1.5 million distinct CDR3 sequences, less than 35% of them appearing once. Details on this clonotype: What it binds is not known.

Sequencing used cord blood. This TCR was recovered from a newborn girl in good health. The chain combines TRBV6-5 with TRBJ2-1; 8 positions match TRBD2. The J call may be incorrect, as the DNA end agrees better with TRBJ2-7. The CDR3 nucleotides read TGTGCCAGCAGTTCACTGACTAGCGCCTACAATGAGCAGTACTTC. Encoded protein: CASSSLTSAYNEQYF.